This is a list of T cell receptor beta chains from one sample in a study of T cell responses to AZD1222 COVID-19 vaccine. This table comes from immunoSEQ multiplex PCR, and its TCRdb copy is limited to in-frame clones, with some not included. The data hold 110,000 or so clones, with about nine tenths observed a single time. This specimen consisted of peripheral blood, obtained 28 days after the second AZD1222 dose. The receptor set was obtained from an adult who received the AZD1222 COVID-19 vaccine. CDR3s include the opening cysteine and the closing phenylalanine or tryptophan. Fields, in order: D gene, V gene, clone size, J gene, CDR3 DNA, CDR3 protein. The D gene is left open where the match is weak. Some rows have no size entry. The others give once, few or many, or a class for an expanded clone.

TRBD1	TRBV5-1	-	TRBJ1-3	TGCGCCAGCAGCCAAGACAGGGGGAGAAACACCATATATTTT	CASSQDRGRNTIYF
-	TRBV23-1	-	TRBJ2-7	TGCGCCAGCAGTCAATCGGGTTTGGGGATCTACGAGCAGTACTTC	CASSQSGLGIYEQYF
TRBD1	TRBV29-1	-	TRBJ1-2	TGCAGCGTGGGGGGGGACAGAACCTATGGCTACACCTTC	CSVGGDRTYGYTF
-	TRBV12-3/TRBV12-4	-	TRBJ1-1	TGTGCCAGCAGTTTGGGTCGGTACACTGAAGCTTTCTTT	CASSLGRYTEAFF
-	TRBV11-3	-	TRBJ2-1	TGTGCCAGCAGCTTAGACTCAGACTACAATGAGCAGTTCTTC	CASSLDSDYNEQFF
-	TRBV4-3	-	TRBJ1-6	TGCGCCAGCAGCCAAGACTTCCAGCGAAATTCACCCCTCCACTTT	CASSQDFQRNSPLHF
-	TRBV4-3	-	TRBJ2-1	TGCGCCAGCAGCCAAGATCAGGGGATCTCCTACAATGAGCAGTTCTTC	CASSQDQGISYNEQFF
-	TRBV28	-	TRBJ1-2	TGTGCCAGCAGTCCGGACCGCCCCCCTAACTATGGCTACACCTTC	CASSPDRPPNYGYTF
TRBD1	TRBV5-6	-	TRBJ2-7	TGTGCCAGCATCGAATCAATCCGGGACAGGGCTTACGAGCAGTACTTC	CASIESIRDRAYEQYF
-	TRBV3-1/TRBV3-2	-	TRBJ2-5	TGTGCCAGCAGCCACGGAGGGGGAGAGACCCAGTACTTC	CASSHGGGETQYF
-	TRBV5-1	few	TRBJ1-1	TGCGCCAGCAGCTTGGCGGCCGAGAACACTGAAGCTTTCTTT	CASSLAAENTEAFF
-	TRBV27	-	TRBJ1-6	TGTGCCAGCAGCCAGACTTACAGTGATTCACCCCTCCACTTT	CASSQTYSDSPLHF
-	TRBV5-4	-	TRBJ2-2	TGTGCCAGCAGCTTGGCCCTCAGTACCGGGGAGCTGTTTTTT	CASSLALSTGELFF
TRBD1	TRBV15	once	TRBJ1-3	TGTGCCACCAGCCCCCGGACAGGTGCGTCGGGAAACACCATATATTTT	CATSPRTGASGNTIYF
-	TRBV28	-	TRBJ1-1	TGTGCCAGCAGTAGGTTTGAAGCTTTCTTT	CASSRFEAFF
-	TRBV6-6	-	TRBJ2-3	TGTGCCAGCAGCTCGGACTCGCTAGATACGCAGTATTTT	CASSSDSLDTQYF
-	TRBV10-2	-	TRBJ1-4	TGCGCCAGCAGTGAATTTTTTGGGGAGGAGAATGAAAAACTGTTTTTT	CASSEFFGEENEKLFF
-	TRBV11-2	-	TRBJ2-5	TGTGCCAGCAGCTTAAACTGGGGGGCACAAGAGACCCAGTACTTC	CASSLNWGAQETQYF
TRBD2	TRBV5-5	-	TRBJ2-6	TGTGCCCGCAGCGCCCGGGGGGGGGCGCTAGGGGCCAACGTCCTGACTTTC	CARSARGGALGANVLTF
-	TRBV5-5	-	TRBJ1-6	TGTGCCAGCAGACTGACAGGACACAGCTCCTATAATTCACCCCTCCACTTT	CASRLTGHSSYNSPLHF
-	TRBV19	-	TRBJ1-2	TGTGCCAGTAGTATGGGGAGTAACTATGGCTACACCTTC	CASSMGSNYGYTF
-	TRBV12-3/TRBV12-4	-	TRBJ2-7	TGTGCCAGCAGCAGGGTGGACTACGAGCAGTACTTC	CASSRVDYEQYF
-	TRBV27	-	TRBJ1-1	TGTGCCAGCAAGGGGGGGGCGGCCGGCAACACTGAAGCTTTCTTT	CASKGGAAGNTEAFF
-	TRBV12-5	-	TRBJ1-2	TGTGCTAGTGGTTTGGACGGGGCAAGCGGCTACACCTTC	CASGLDGASGYTF
TRBD1	TRBV3-1/TRBV3-2	once	TRBJ1-2	TGTGCCAGCAGCCAAGACGCAGGGGGAGGCTACACCTTC	CASSQDAGGGYTF
-	TRBV2	many	TRBJ2-3	TGTGCCAGCAGTGAAAACGGACGCACAGATACGCAGTATTTT	CASSENGRTDTQYF
TRBD1	TRBV27	-	TRBJ1-2	TGTGCCAGCAGCCGACAGGGGGGTCTAATTGATGGCTACACCTTC	CASSRQGGLIDGYTF
-	TRBV6-2/TRBV6-3	few	TRBJ1-6	TGTGCCAGCAGTTACGGGACAACCAATTCACCCCTCCACTTT	CASSYGTTNSPLHF
-	TRBV21-1	-	TRBJ1-6	TGTGCCAGCAGGAGGCCGGGACAGGGGGCCGATCATAACCTCCACTTT	CASRRPGQGADHNLHF
-	TRBV4-1	-	TRBJ2-3	TGCGCCAGCAGCCAAGATAGTGGGCACCGCACAGATACGCAGTATTTT	CASSQDSGHRTDTQYF
TRBD1	TRBV4-3	-	TRBJ1-3	TGCGCCAGCAGCCAAGTCCTTAACACAGGGGGAGCGGCCTTCTCTGGAAACACCATATATTTT	CASSQVLNTGGAAFSGNTIYF
-	TRBV9	-	TRBJ1-6	TGTGCCAGCAGCGTAGAGAGTACCTATAATTCACCCCTCCACTTT	CASSVESTYNSPLHF
-	TRBV6-5	-	TRBJ1-3	TGTGCCAGCAGCCGAACGCCCTCTGGAAACACCATATATTTT	CASSRTPSGNTIYF
-	TRBV10-3	-	TRBJ2-7	TGTGCCATCAGTGACGCCCGCATCGGGGGAACGGCCTACGAGCAGTACTTC	CAISDARIGGTAYEQYF
TRBD2	TRBV6-5	-	TRBJ2-1	TGTGCCAGCAGACTAGCGCACGATGAGCAGTTCTTC	CASRLAHDEQFF
TRBD1	TRBV6-5	-	TRBJ1-1	TGTGCCACCCAGTGGGGGACAGTCATGAACACTGAAGCTTTCTTT	CATQWGTVMNTEAFF
TRBD1	TRBV6-5	once	TRBJ2-7	TGTGCCAGCAGTTACGGGACAGGGCGTTCCTCCTACGAGCAGTACTTC	CASSYGTGRSSYEQYF
-	TRBV7-9	-	TRBJ1-2	TGTGCCAGCAGCGCCCGAGGGGGGGCTAACTATGGCTACACCTTC	CASSARGGANYGYTF
-	TRBV10-1	-	TRBJ1-5	TGCGCCAACCCTAACCCGGGACACTGGAAATTTAGCAATCAGCCCCAGCATTTT	CANPNPGHWKFSNQPQHF
-	TRBV18	-	TRBJ1-2	TGTGCCAGCTCACCAAATTCGCGAGAAGCCCATGGCTACACCTTC	CASSPNSREAHGYTF
-	TRBV6-5	-	TRBJ1-5	TGTGCCAGCAGTCCAACCGGGACAACCAATCAGCCCCAGCATTTT	CASSPTGTTNQPQHF
TRBD1	TRBV5-4	-	TRBJ1-4	TGTGCCAGCAGCTTACAGGGGAGCGATGAAAAACTGTTTTTT	CASSLQGSDEKLFF